The next 5 T cell receptor beta chains were all read from a single sample in a study of blood T cell repertoires in COVID-19 (dated by TCRdb to about 2020). To prepare the library, the immunoSEQ multiplex PCR assay was applied. Held by TCRdb, this immuneACCESS table contains in-frame sequences only and omits some clones. Under half of the omission traces to an unresolved V gene where checked; the cause of the rest is unknown. The sample profile shows 300,000 to 350,000 clones; 80% to 90% of them were found once. Clones ranked in the top ten supply roughly a tenth of the sample. The sequencing input was peripheral blood. The receptors were gathered from a young man with COVID-19, enrolled during active disease.

This clone was seen only once. This chain uses TRBV6-5 with TRBJ1-1; 7 bases align to TRBD1. V lost 4 bases to trimming and J lost 8 bases; unmatched junction nucleotides: 4. Germline values: CDR1 MNHEY, CDR2 SVGAGI. The CDR3 is 12 amino acids. CDR3 amino acids: CASSSTTGEAFF. For the CDR3, the DNA is TGTGCCAGCAGTTCTACGACAGGGGAAGCTTTCTTT.

The genes are TRBV28 and TRBJ1-1; D might be TRBD1 (6 bases). The V gene lost 5 bases and the J gene lost 5 bases, with 18 bases spanning the gap. Germline V gives CDR1 MDHEN, CDR2 SYDVKM. This CDR3 contains 15 residues. CDR3 DNA: TGTGCCAGCAGTACGCCCGGCGGGGGGCAAACTGAAGCTTTCTTT. This translates into CASSTPGGGQTEAFF.

The chain uses TRBV9 and TRBJ1-4; D perhaps matches TRBD1 (5 bases). CDR1 is SGDLS and CDR2 is YYNGEE in the germline V gene. CDR3 length equals 14 residues. Deletions cut 3 bases from V and 0 bases from J, with 6 bases between. CDR3 loop: CASSATATNEKLFF. In DNA, the CDR3 is TGTGCCAGCAGCGCGACAGCAACTAATGAAAAACTGTTTTTT.

V is TRBV6-5 and J is TRBJ1-1, with a weak D call TRBD1 (6 bases). V gave up 5 bases and J gave up 7 bases, with 17 bases separating them. The CDR3 length is 14 residues. CDR1 and CDR2 from the germline V gene are MNHEY and SVGAGI. CDR3 protein: CASSPGRGAGEAFF. For the CDR3, the DNA is TGTGCCAGCAGTCCAGGTCGGGGGGCCGGTGAAGCTTTCTTT.

This chain connects TRBV6-5 to TRBJ1-1; D is undetermined. Trimming removed 3 bases from V and 5 bases from J, with 7 bases in between. Germline-derived CDR1 and CDR2 are MNHEY and SVGAGI. The CDR3 loop spans 12 amino acids. CDR3: CASSYGATEAFF. CDR3 sequence (DNA): TGTGCCAGCAGTTATGGTGCGACTGAAGCTTTCTTT.